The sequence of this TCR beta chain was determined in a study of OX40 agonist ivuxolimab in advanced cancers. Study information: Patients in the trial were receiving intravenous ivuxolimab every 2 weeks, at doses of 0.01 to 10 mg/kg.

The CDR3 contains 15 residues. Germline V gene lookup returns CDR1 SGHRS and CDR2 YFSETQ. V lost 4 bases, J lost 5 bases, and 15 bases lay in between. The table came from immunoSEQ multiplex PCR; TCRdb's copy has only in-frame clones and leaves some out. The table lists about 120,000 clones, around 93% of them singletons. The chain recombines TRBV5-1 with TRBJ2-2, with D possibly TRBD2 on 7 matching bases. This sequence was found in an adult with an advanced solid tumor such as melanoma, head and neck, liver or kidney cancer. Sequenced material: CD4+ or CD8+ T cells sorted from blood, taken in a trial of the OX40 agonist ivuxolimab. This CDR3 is CASSRAGAKTGELFF. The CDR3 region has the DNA TGCGCCAGCAGCCGGGCGGGGGCCAAAACCGGGGAGCTGTTTTTT.